The sequence of this TCR beta chain was determined in a study of CD8 T cells in ankylosing spondylitis (dated by TCRdb to 2017 to 2019). In terms of the full investigation: The study set out to find disease-linked TCR variants by profiling T cell receptor beta repertoires in ankylosing spondylitis patients and healthy donors. The full study cohort was made up of about two dozen ankylosing spondylitis patients and 108 healthy donors. Peripheral blood was sampled, and synovial fluid was also collected from ankylosing spondylitis patients. Broader findings and caveats from the paper: Blood from ankylosing spondylitis patients appeared to be characterized by a TCR beta motif made up of eight highly homologous amino acid variants. The disease-linked clones were reported as significantly enriched in matched synovial fluid samples from ankylosing spondylitis patients. Some motif variants were previously reported in synovial fluid and blood of reactive arthritis patients, suggesting common disease-initiation mechanisms. The disease-linked clones showed a CD8+ phenotype and occurred at relatively low frequencies in peripheral blood.

Sequencing was carried out with an Illumina HiSeq 2500. Quantitative 5'-RACE with molecular barcodes was used to prepare TCR beta libraries. From the authors' description of their analysis: Disease-linked TCR variants were identified with a new computational method built on a probabilistic model of VDJ rearrangement. The public sequencing data were trimmed at Q25 with fastp and processed into clonotypes with MiXCR by TCRdb, which kept only in-frame beta chains. CDR3 protein duplicates are merged, each entry listing the most common genes and DNA. For this entry, the V and J calls and clone size follow TCRdb and not the study's own pipeline. The sample table shows 110,000 to 150,000 distinct CDR3 sequences, and roughly 8.3% are seen once. The top ten constitute approximately 6.8% of the sample. Synovial fluid samples and blood samples obtained from the same ankylosing spondylitis patients were matched.

Measured from the cysteine to the phenylalanine, the CDR3 is 14 residues long. The read is trimmed to its CDR3 DNA, 42 bases read in frame from base 1. Trimming removed 4 bases from V and 1 base from J; the gene matches leave 1 base unexplained. CDR1 SGHRS and CDR2 YFSETQ were looked up in the germline V gene. In its sample, this clonotype was seen many times. It lacks a known antigen. No qualities accompany the bases; no much larger clone lies one base away. The chain was built from TRBV5-1 and TRBJ2-1, with 8 bases in between that match TRBD1. The sequencing input was synovial fluid, either unsorted or a sorted T cell fraction (not recorded which). This clonotype was sampled from a male donor with ankylosing spondylitis. The CDR3 region has the sequence CASSDRGSYNEQFF. The bases are TGCGCCAGCAGCGACAGGGGTTCCTACAATGAGCAGTTCTTC. Beyond the CDR3, the reference TRBV5-1 and TRBJ2-1 genes provide the residues; the full variable domain reads: KAGVTQTPRYLIKTRGQQVTLSCSPISGHRSVSWYQQTPGQGLQFLFEYFSETQRNKGNFPGRFSGRQFSNSRSEMNVSTLELGDSALYLCASSDRGSYNEQFFGPGTRLTVL.